This T cell receptor beta chain was captured in a study of blood T cell repertoires in COVID-19. Background on the study: Material from acute and convalescent COVID-19 was sourced from the United States, Italy and Spain. Nucleic acid was either cDNA or gDNA, and it came from T cells, B-cell-depleted T cells, or PBMCs.

As originally analysed: Reference gene primer amplification yielded estimated nucleated cell counts. Using immunoSEQ multiplex PCR, the repertoire was profiled, and TCRdb retains in-frame clones only, with some absent. Clone size and V and J calls were adopted from that table, with D and trimming inferred from the DNA. The sample records under 45,000 clones, 70% to 80% being singletons. Germline CDR1 MDHEN, CDR2 SYDVKM. CDR3 length equals 16 residues. V gave up 4 bases and J gave up 1 base, with 14 bases separating them. Sequencing was done on a sample of peripheral blood. The gene calls are TRBV28 and TRBJ1-3, with a tentative D call TRBD1 (6 bases). This TCR was sampled from a man aged 60 to 69 with active COVID-19. CDR3 sequence reads: CASSSRDTWSGNTIYF. The CDR3 DNA reads TGTGCCAGCAGTTCCCGGGACACCTGGTCTGGAAACACCATATATTTT.